Each of the 2 T cell receptor beta chains below was sequenced from the same sample in a study of T-cell memory formation after mild COVID-19. TCRdb reprocessed the 5' RACE reads with MiXCR, giving one entry per CDR3 protein. The data hold 350,000 to 550,000 distinct CDR3 sequences, with about 20% observed a single time. The specimen sequenced was PBMCs or a T cell subset sorted from them (not recorded which). These receptors were taken from a man between 18 and 35 years old who had mild COVID-19 (a few samples of this study predate the infection). Cell type and time point are not known.

This clonotype was picked up many times. The V call is TRBV7-2, the J call TRBJ2-1, with TRBD2 identical over 8 bases. V trimming: 4 bases; J trimming: 7 bases; junction bases outside the gene matches: 21. Per the germline V gene, CDR1 is SGHTA and CDR2 is FQGNSA. The CDR3 runs to 19 residues. In nucleotides, the CDR3 is TGTGCCAGCAGCTATCAGCCCATAGCGGGGCTGCGCCGGGGGAATGAGCAGTTCTTC. Translating it yields CASSYQPIAGLRRGNEQFF.

CDR3 bases: TGTGCCAGCTCATCCCGAGAGGACCACGAGCAGTACTTC. Translating it yields CASSSREDHEQYF. The chain employs TRBV18 and TRBJ2-7, with D hard to call. Trimming left V 5 bases short and J 5 bases short, with 13 bases between. This CDR3 region has 13 residues. The germline gives CDR1 KGHSH, CDR2 LQKENI.